Given below is one TCR beta chain in context. The antigen is undetermined. The data stem from a study of T-cell memory formation after mild COVID-19. Study as a whole: Most TCR clusters belonged to a single donor. Study-level points and caveats: Day 15 to 85 contracting clones showed balanced CD4/CD8; later expanders leaned CD4+. The study detected some responding clones in pre-infection memory, suggesting cross-reactive memory joined. Of the contracting clones, CD4+ ones lay mainly in CM and EM, and CD8+ ones in EMRA.

TCRdb used MiXCR to reprocess the 5' RACE reads, holding one entry per CDR3 protein. Among 350,000 to 400,000 distinct CDR3 sequences, roughly 20% were seen once, and the ten largest hold around 12%. Trimming cost V 10 bases and J 2 bases; bases outside gene matches: 10. CDR3 length: 15 residues. From germline, CDR1 is SNHLY and CDR2 FYNNEI. The chain uses TRBV2 and TRBJ2-5; 10 bases agree with TRBD2. Sequencing input: PBMCs or a T cell subset sorted from them (not recorded which). The TCR originated in an adult woman who had mild COVID-19 (a few samples of this study predate the infection). Cell type and time point are not known. CDR3 region: CATQGSGGPQETQYF. CDR3 coding DNA: TGTGCCACCCAAGGTAGCGGGGGGCCTCAAGAGACCCAGTACTTC. Full variable domain (missing parts from reference TRBV2 and TRBJ2-5): EPEVTQTPSHQVTQMGQEVILRCVPISNHLYFYWYRQILGQKVEFLVSFYNNEISEKSEIFDDQFSVERPDGSNFTLKIRSTKLEDSAMYFCATQGSGGPQETQYFGPGTRLLVL.